Presented here are 4 T cell receptor beta chains from one specimen sequenced in a study of blood T cell repertoires in COVID-19. The assay was immunoSEQ multiplex PCR, and TCRdb's table has in-frame clones only and misses some. In the table there are roughly 250,000 clones, approximately 85% of which are singletons. The sample taken for sequencing was peripheral blood. The source is a human donor with COVID-19, enrolled during active disease. The donor label of this sample is uncertain.

The genes are TRBV25-1 and TRBJ2-2, with D tentatively TRBD1 (5 bases). The V gene lost 3 bases and the J gene lost 5 bases, with 7 bases spanning the gap. The CDR3 has 13 amino acids. Germline V lookup: CDR1 MGHDK, CDR2 SYGVNS. The CDR3 spells CASSEAGTGELFF. The CDR3 coding sequence is TGTGCCAGCAGTGAGGCAGGGACCGGGGAGCTGTTTTTT.

This chain connects TRBV5-1 to TRBJ2-7; 8 nucleotides line up with TRBD2. This CDR3 contains 15 residues. Germline V lookup: CDR1 SGHRS, CDR2 YFSETQ. The V gene end was trimmed by 4 bases and the J gene end by 2 bases; junction bases not matched to a gene: 8. Here the CDR3 DNA reads TGCGCCAGCAGCAGAAGCGGGAGCATGACCTACGAGCAGTACTTC. The encoded protein is CASSRSGSMTYEQYF.

Note on this clone: The sample carries other DNA sequences with the same CDR3. V and J are TRBV18 and TRBJ1-1; 7 nucleotides line up with TRBD1. Germline CDR1 and CDR2: KGHSH and LQKENI. The CDR3 extends over 15 amino acids. With V trimmed by 3 bases and J by 1 base, 5 bases remained unmatched. The CDR3 DNA follows: TGTGCCAGCTCACCTCGACAGGGAACGAACACTGAAGCTTTCTTT. Residues: CASSPRQGTNTEAFF.

The CDR3, as DNA: TGTGCCAGCAGTTCCGACAGGACCTCTGGAAACACCATATATTTT. It yields the protein CASSSDRTSGNTIYF. This chain joins TRBV6-5 and TRBJ1-3; D is possibly TRBD1 (6 bases). CDR1 and CDR2 (germline): MNHEY, SVGAGI. The CDR3 is made up of 15 amino acids. V was shortened by 4 bases and J by 0 bases, with 10 bases between the two germline ends.